This T cell receptor beta chain was observed in a study of T cells in Graves' hyperthyroidism and ophthalmopathy. General study findings and limits: Stable hyperthyroidism was separated from ophthalmopathy by a model based on 13 V-J features.

RNA transcripts yielded amplified TCR beta CDR3 regions. The study used the HTBI primer set for a first-round RT-PCR of the TCR CDR3. Via MiXCR, TCRdb re-called the multiplex PCR reads, giving one row per CDR3 protein. The data show over 450,000 distinct CDR3 sequences, with approximately 14% seen just once and 15% to 20% held by the top ten. About this clonotype itself: Its cognate antigen is unknown.

Subjects aged 18 to 65 presented with newly diagnosed hyperthyroidism of less than 2 months' duration. Patients were excluded because of uncontrolled infection, other autoimmune disease, pregnancy or lactation. The CDR3 spans 14 residues. Per the germline V gene, CDR1 is SGHKS and CDR2 is YYEKEE (reference sequence). Losses at the gene ends were 2 bases for V and 7 bases for J; bases not matched to a gene: 1. This clonotype was sampled from a young woman with Graves' hyperthyroidism. The sample was blood. This chain links TRBV5-5 with TRBJ2-1, with 12 bases that match TRBD2. CDR3 sequence: CASSFTSGRNEQFF. CDR3 DNA sequence: TGTGCCAGCAGCTTTACTAGCGGGAGGAATGAGCAGTTCTTC.